This T cell receptor beta chain was profiled in a study of T cells in localized non-small cell lung cancer. Points from the study as a whole: Exceeding tumor, uninvolved adjacent lung had the highest T cell clonality. A denser population of T cells in blood accompanied longer overall survival.

Notes on this clone: Its antigen is not known.

Some clones are missing from TCRdb's copy, which holds only in-frame ones; the method was immunoSEQ multiplex PCR. Among about 52,000 clones listed, approximately 86% were seen once. The CDR3 is made up of 15 amino acids. V lost 3 bases, J lost 2 bases, and 14 bases lay in between. In germline, CDR1 is SGHRS, CDR2 YFSETQ. This sequence originates from a female donor with stage II lung adenocarcinoma. V and J are TRBV5-1 and TRBJ1-2; D may be TRBD1 (6 bases). This specimen consisted of PBMCs, obtained before any cancer treatment. Here the CDR3 DNA reads TGCGCCAGCAGCTCCGGGACACTCTACAACTATGGCTACACCTTC. It translates to CASSSGTLYNYGYTF.